This TCR beta chain was obtained from a study of blood T cell repertoires in COVID-19. In the study overall: The United States, Italy and Spain were the sources of the acute and convalescent COVID-19 samples. T cells, B-cell-depleted T cells, or PBMCs supplied cDNA or gDNA.

Source study methods: Counts of nucleated cells, estimated from reference gene primer amplification, were obtained. Data came from immunoSEQ multiplex PCR; TCRdb stores just in-frame clones and leaves some out. V, J and clone size were drawn from that table, and D and trimming were deduced from the DNA. Here the sample spans a few hundred thousand clones, 85% to 90% being singletons. V lost 6 bases and J lost 2; bases outside the gene matches: 5. This CDR3 is 14 amino acids long. Germline V gives CDR1 SGHRS, CDR2 YFSETQ. Specimen: peripheral blood. The chain has TRBV5-1 and TRBJ1-3; 7 bases agree with TRBD1. This receptor was identified in a woman in her forties who had recovered from COVID-19. CDR3 in DNA: TGCGCCAGCAAGGAGGGGGCAACTGGAAACACCATATATTTT. This gives the protein CASKEGATGNTIYF.